Each of the 4 T cell receptor beta chains below was sequenced from the same sample in a study of blood T cells in healthy people across ages. Next came a second PCR, run for about 6 to 12 cycles, which used a sample-barcoded 5' primer along with a J-beta primer mix. Via MiXCR, TCRdb re-called the 5' RACE reads, giving one row per CDR3 protein. The sample records 550,000 to 650,000 distinct CDR3 sequences, about 30% being singletons. Source material: blood. These receptors were taken from a woman older than 75 in good health.

This clonotype has ten or more counts. The chain has TRBV5-1 and TRBJ2-5; D tentatively reads TRBD1 or TRBD2 (5 bases each). V gave up 3 bases and J gave up 3 bases, with 12 bases separating them. Germline CDR1 reads SGHRS; CDR2 reads YFSETQ. The CDR3 totals 14 residues. In DNA, the CDR3 is TGCGCCAGCAGCTGCCGGGACGGAAAAGAGACCCAGTACTTC. It codes for CASSCRDGKETQYF.

The chain combines TRBV4-2 with TRBJ2-1; 7 bases are a match to TRBD2. Germline loops: CDR1 LGHNA, CDR2 YNFKEQ. Trimming cost V 0 bases and J 2 bases; bases outside gene matches: 7. The CDR3 is 17 residues long. The CDR3 nucleotides read TGTGCCAGCAGCCAAGATCTGTTCGGGGGGACCTACAATGAGCAGTTCTTC. Translation: CASSQDLFGGTYNEQFF.

This clonotype showed up just a few times. The chain recombines TRBV28 with TRBJ1-4; unclear D gene. The CDR3 consists of 13 residues. V was pared by 7 bases and J by 8 bases, with 14 bases between. Germline V CDR1 and CDR2: MDHEN, SYDVKM. The CDR3 protein is CASTKLPEEKLFF. For the CDR3, the DNA is TGTGCCAGCACAAAACTCCCGGAAGAAAAACTGTTTTTT.

This clonotype was picked up many times. In DNA, the CDR3 is TGTGCCAGCAGCGTGAGCGGGGGGACGGCCTATGGCTACACCTTC. As protein: CASSVSGGTAYGYTF. The rearrangement links TRBV9 to TRBJ1-2; maybe TRBD1 (5 bases). The CDR3 runs 15 residues. The ends were cut back, 2 bases at V and 4 bases at J, with 15 bases in the middle. The germline gives CDR1 SGDLS, CDR2 YYNGEE.